These 8 T cell receptor beta chains were sequenced from one sample in a study of shared clonotypes between healthy human individuals. Method: immunoSEQ multiplex PCR; TCRdb's copy keeps in-frame clones and lacks some. The sample holds over a million clones; roughly 96% are singletons and the top ten take more than 0.9%. Sequences were obtained from naive CD4+ T cells sorted from blood. Subset denoted: CD45RA+ positively selected. Every receptor here comes from a young man in good health.

This chain joins TRBV10-3 and TRBJ2-5, with 9 bases fitting TRBD2. The V gene's germline CDR1 is ENHRY and CDR2 SYGVKD. This CDR3 region has 16 residues. V was pared by 7 bases and J by 4 bases, with 13 bases of the junction left unmatched. The CDR3 reads CAIKRGIEAGGETQYF. The CDR3 DNA sequence: TGTGCCATCAAAAGGGGAATAGAAGCGGGAGGAGAGACCCAGTACTTC.

The chain joins TRBV7-3 to TRBJ2-2, with a possible D match to TRBD2 (6 bases). The CDR3 has 16 amino acids. V was clipped by 5 bases and J by 6 bases, with 19 bases between them. In germline, CDR1 is SGHTA, CDR2 FQGTGA. The CDR3 DNA reads as TGTGCCAGCAGCCCGGGTGGCGGGGTGGGAGCCGGGGAGCTGTTTTTT. The encoded protein is CASSPGGGVGAGELFF.

This chain joins TRBV7-6 and TRBJ2-6; TRBD1 matches at 8 bases. The J segment lost 0 bases and the V segment lost 4 bases, leaving 20 bases of the junction unmatched. CDR3 length equals 22 residues. CDR1 SGHVS and CDR2 FNYEAQ come from the germline V gene. CDR3: CASSSRGRQGTDPNSGANVLTF. The CDR3 bases are TGTGCCAGCAGCTCTAGGGGTAGACAGGGGACGGACCCTAACTCTGGGGCCAACGTCCTGACTTTC.

Only one count was recorded for this clone. DNA of the CDR3: TGCAGCGTTGCTGTCTCCGGCTTGGAGACCCAGTACTTC. It specifies CSVAVSGLETQYF. This chain joins TRBV29-1 and TRBJ2-5; D gene uncertain. Germline V gives CDR1 SQVTM, CDR2 ANQGSEA. Between the trimmed V and J ends, which lost 4 bases and 5 bases, there was a span of 14 bases. The CDR3 extends over 13 amino acids.

This chain links TRBV5-1 with TRBJ1-1; the D gene is possibly TRBD1 (5 bases). The CDR3 is 14 residues long. Germline loops: CDR1 SGHRS, CDR2 YFSETQ. Deletions cut 4 bases from V and 6 bases from J, with 16 bases between. In DNA, the CDR3 is TGCGCCAGCAGCCAGGGAACAAGAGGCGCTGAAGCTTTCTTT. The encoded protein is CASSQGTRGAEAFF.

The chain couples TRBV7-9 to TRBJ1-4; TRBD1 is a possible D gene (6 bases). CDR1 SEHNR and CDR2 FQNEAQ come from the germline V gene (reference sequence). There are 17 residues in the CDR3. V lost 5 bases, J lost 0 bases, and 16 bases lay in between. DNA of the CDR3: TGTGCCAGCAGCCTCATGGGGGCTCCTTCAACTAATGAAAAACTGTTTTTT. This gives the protein CASSLMGAPSTNEKLFF.

V is TRBV18 and J is TRBJ2-4; no firm D call. Trimming shortened V by 6 bases and J by 4 bases, and 16 bases separated the two germline ends. The germline V gene has CDR1 KGHSH and CDR2 LQKENI. The CDR3 consists of 15 residues. CDR3 protein: CASSYRSSTKNIQYF. The CDR3 DNA reads as TGTGCCAGCTCCTATAGGTCATCAACTAAAAACATTCAGTACTTC.

The chain recombines TRBV5-1 with TRBJ2-7, with 8 nucleotides matching TRBD1. The CDR3 spans 17 residues. The V and J ends lost 3 bases and 7 bases, in that order; junction bases with no gene match: 18. In germline, CDR1 is SGHRS, CDR2 YFSETQ. CDR3 DNA: TGCGCCAGCAGCTCAGACCCCGGAGGGACAGGTATATCGGAGCAGTACTTC. It specifies CASSSDPGGTGISEQYF.